These T cell receptor beta chains were read from a single sample in a study of beta chain features in type 1 diabetes. The protocol was immunoSEQ multiplex PCR, while the TCRdb copy is restricted to in-frame clones and leaves out a portion. The table has around 310,000 clones, roughly 11% seen once; the top ten hold under 0.02%. Sequenced input: naive CD4+ T cells from blood. The origin of the receptors is a woman aged 25 to 39 in good health. Each CDR3 is given with its conserved first and last residue. D genes are given only for firm matches. A row's size may be missing; if present it is once, few, many or a size class.

d_gene: -
abundance: few
j_gene: TRBJ2-2
v_gene: TRBV5-1
CDR3nt: TGCGCCAGCAGCATATGGGGGCCCGGGGAGCTGTTTTTT
CDR3aa: CASSIWGPGELFF

d_gene: TRBD2
abundance: -
j_gene: TRBJ2-3
v_gene: TRBV15
CDR3nt: TGTGCCACCAGCAGACCTCTAGCGGATGTCGGGGGTACGCAGTATTTT
CDR3aa: CATSRPLADVGGTQYF

d_gene: TRBD1
abundance: -
j_gene: TRBJ2-2
v_gene: TRBV9
CDR3nt: TGTGCCAGCAGCACCCGGGGACAGGGATTCACCGGGGAGCTGTTTTTT
CDR3aa: CASSTRGQGFTGELFF

d_gene: -
abundance: few
j_gene: TRBJ2-7
v_gene: TRBV13
CDR3nt: TGTGCCAGCAGCCACCGGGACTTAAGCTCCTACGAGCAGTACTTC
CDR3aa: CASSHRDLSSYEQYF

d_gene: TRBD1
abundance: -
j_gene: TRBJ1-4
v_gene: TRBV29-1
CDR3nt: TGCAGCGTTGCGACCGGGACAGGGTTTGAAAAACTGTTTTTT
CDR3aa: CSVATGTGFEKLFF

d_gene: TRBD1
abundance: few
j_gene: TRBJ2-5
v_gene: TRBV15
CDR3nt: TGTGCCACCAGCCGAGACCGGGACAGTCAAGAGACCCAGTACTTC
CDR3aa: CATSRDRDSQETQYF

d_gene: -
abundance: few
j_gene: TRBJ2-7
v_gene: TRBV4-2
CDR3nt: TGTGCCAGCAGCCAAGTAGGCGGCGGGAAGGCGTACGAGCAGTACTTC
CDR3aa: CASSQVGGGKAYEQYF

d_gene: -
abundance: -
j_gene: TRBJ2-5
v_gene: TRBV18
CDR3nt: TGTGCCAGCTCACCACCTGGTCTGGTAGAAGAGACCCAGTACTTC
CDR3aa: CASSPPGLVEETQYF

d_gene: TRBD2
abundance: few
j_gene: TRBJ2-5
v_gene: TRBV28
CDR3nt: TGTGCCAGCAGTGCCGGGACTAGCGACCAAGAGACCCAGTACTTC
CDR3aa: CASSAGTSDQETQYF

d_gene: -
abundance: -
j_gene: TRBJ2-7
v_gene: TRBV6-5
CDR3nt: TGTGCCAGCAGTTACGACTCTAGTTTCGGCTACGAGCAGTACTTC
CDR3aa: CASSYDSSFGYEQYF

d_gene: TRBD1
abundance: -
j_gene: TRBJ2-7
v_gene: TRBV27
CDR3nt: TGTGCCAGCAGGCGGACAGGGGTGGTGTACGAGCAGTACTTC
CDR3aa: CASRRTGVVYEQYF

d_gene: TRBD2
abundance: few
j_gene: TRBJ2-1
v_gene: TRBV7-3
CDR3nt: TGTGCCAGCAGCTCAGCGGGAGGCTCCTACAATGAGCAGTTCTTC
CDR3aa: CASSSAGGSYNEQFF

d_gene: -
abundance: few
j_gene: TRBJ2-5
v_gene: TRBV11-2
CDR3nt: TGTGCCAGCAGCTTAGTCAGCGAAGTAGGGAGTCGAGGGAAGACCCAGTACTTC
CDR3aa: CASSLVSEVGSRGKTQYF

d_gene: -
abundance: few
j_gene: TRBJ2-3
v_gene: TRBV28
CDR3nt: TGTGCCAGCAGTTTGGAAGCGCTTGGGACTGGCAGCACAGATACGCAGTATTTT
CDR3aa: CASSLEALGTGSTDTQYF

d_gene: TRBD1
abundance: few
j_gene: TRBJ1-1
v_gene: TRBV10-3
CDR3nt: TGTGCCATCAGTGAGTCGGGGCAGGGGGCGCCGAGAGCTTTCTTT
CDR3aa: CAISESGQGAPRAFF

d_gene: TRBD2
abundance: -
j_gene: TRBJ2-1
v_gene: TRBV28
CDR3nt: TGTGCCAGCAAAACTAGCGGGAGGAATGAGCAGTTCTTC
CDR3aa: CASKTSGRNEQFF

d_gene: -
abundance: -
j_gene: TRBJ2-5
v_gene: TRBV14
CDR3nt: TGTGCCAGCAGCCAAGGTCTCCAAGAGACCCAGTACTTC
CDR3aa: CASSQGLQETQYF

d_gene: -
abundance: few
j_gene: TRBJ2-3
v_gene: TRBV11-2
CDR3nt: TGTGCCAGCAGCTTAGTGTTGGCCGATACGCAGTATTTT
CDR3aa: CASSLVLADTQYF

d_gene: TRBD2
abundance: few
j_gene: TRBJ2-7
v_gene: TRBV9
CDR3nt: TGTGCCAGCAGCGTAGGACTAGCGGGTACCTACGAGCAGTACTTC
CDR3aa: CASSVGLAGTYEQYF

d_gene: TRBD1
abundance: -
j_gene: TRBJ1-1
v_gene: TRBV30
CDR3nt: TGTGCCTGGAGTGTACAGGGGGGGGACACTGAAGCTTTCTTT
CDR3aa: CAWSVQGGDTEAFF

d_gene: -
abundance: -
j_gene: TRBJ2-7
v_gene: TRBV5-1
CDR3nt: TGCGCCAGCAGCTTGGAAGGGCTGGGGCAGGACTTC
CDR3aa: CASSLEGLGQDF

d_gene: TRBD2
abundance: -
j_gene: TRBJ2-1
v_gene: TRBV11-3
CDR3nt: TGTGCCAGCAGCTTAGCCGGGACTAGCGGATACAATGAGCAGTTCTTC
CDR3aa: CASSLAGTSGYNEQFF

d_gene: TRBD1
abundance: -
j_gene: TRBJ1-5
v_gene: TRBV28
CDR3nt: TGTGCCAGCAGTTTTGGACAGGCTTCTCAGCCCCAGCATTTT
CDR3aa: CASSFGQASQPQHF

d_gene: TRBD2
abundance: -
j_gene: TRBJ2-3
v_gene: TRBV6-6
CDR3nt: TGTGCCAGCAGTTACGGACTAGCGGGAGGGTCAGATACGCAGTATTTT
CDR3aa: CASSYGLAGGSDTQYF

d_gene: TRBD2
abundance: -
j_gene: TRBJ2-1
v_gene: TRBV30
CDR3nt: TGTGCCTGGAGTTCCAAACTAGCGGGAGCGGACAATGAGCAGTTCTTC
CDR3aa: CAWSSKLAGADNEQFF

d_gene: -
abundance: -
j_gene: TRBJ1-2
v_gene: TRBV2
CDR3nt: TGTGCCAGCAGCAAAGGAGCCAGCTACGCCGGCTACACCTTC
CDR3aa: CASSKGASYAGYTF

d_gene: -
abundance: few
j_gene: TRBJ2-5
v_gene: TRBV18
CDR3nt: TGTGCCAGCTCACCAATAGTCGGCGGTCAAGAGACCCAGTACTTC
CDR3aa: CASSPIVGGQETQYF

d_gene: -
abundance: -
j_gene: TRBJ2-1
v_gene: TRBV14
CDR3nt: TGTGCCAGCAGCGGCCGACAGCACAATGAGCAGTTCTTC
CDR3aa: CASSGRQHNEQFF

d_gene: TRBD2
abundance: -
j_gene: TRBJ2-5
v_gene: TRBV7-2
CDR3nt: TGTGCCAGCAGCTTATGGACTAGAGGAAGCGGGGAGACCCAGTACTTC
CDR3aa: CASSLWTRGSGETQYF

d_gene: -
abundance: few
j_gene: TRBJ2-7
v_gene: TRBV6-5
CDR3nt: TGTGCCAGCATGGTGAGAGCTAGTACCTACGAGCAGTACTTC
CDR3aa: CASMVRASTYEQYF

d_gene: TRBD1
abundance: few
j_gene: TRBJ2-5
v_gene: TRBV30
CDR3nt: TGTGCCTGGAGTAGGGACAGGGGCGAAGAGCAGTACTTC
CDR3aa: CAWSRDRGEEQYF

d_gene: -
abundance: few
j_gene: TRBJ2-1
v_gene: TRBV27
CDR3nt: TGTGCCAGCAGTTCCCTGGCGGTCTCCTACAATGAGCAGTTCTTC
CDR3aa: CASSSLAVSYNEQFF

d_gene: -
abundance: few
j_gene: TRBJ1-2
v_gene: TRBV2
CDR3nt: TGTGCCAGCAGTGAGTCTTGGGGGCGAGACTATGGCTACACCTTC
CDR3aa: CASSESWGRDYGYTF

d_gene: -
abundance: few
j_gene: TRBJ2-1
v_gene: TRBV7-9
CDR3nt: TGTGCCAGCAGGACTAGTGGCAATGAGCAGTTCTTC
CDR3aa: CASRTSGNEQFF

d_gene: TRBD2
abundance: -
j_gene: TRBJ2-1
v_gene: TRBV5-8
CDR3nt: TGTGCCAGCAGCACGGGACTAGCGGGAAACTACAATGAGCAGTTCTTC
CDR3aa: CASSTGLAGNYNEQFF

d_gene: TRBD1
abundance: few
j_gene: TRBJ2-3
v_gene: TRBV9
CDR3nt: TGTGCCAGCAGCAGAGGGGGACAGGATAAACATACGCAGTATTTT
CDR3aa: CASSRGGQDKHTQYF

d_gene: -
abundance: few
j_gene: TRBJ2-3
v_gene: TRBV9
CDR3nt: TGTGCCAGCGCGGCTGGTCCTAGCACAGATACGCAGTATTTT
CDR3aa: CASAAGPSTDTQYF

d_gene: -
abundance: -
j_gene: TRBJ2-1
v_gene: TRBV19
CDR3nt: TGTGCCAGTAGTATGTGGGGCAGGGATCAGTTCTTC
CDR3aa: CASSMWGRDQFF

d_gene: TRBD1
abundance: few
j_gene: TRBJ1-5
v_gene: TRBV6-5
CDR3nt: TGTGCCAGCAGACAAGGACAGGGTGGACAGCCCCAGCATTTT
CDR3aa: CASRQGQGGQPQHF

d_gene: TRBD2
abundance: few
j_gene: TRBJ2-1
v_gene: TRBV29-1
CDR3nt: TGCAGCGTTGTATTGGCGGGGGACAATGAGCAGTTCTTC
CDR3aa: CSVVLAGDNEQFF

d_gene: TRBD2
abundance: -
j_gene: TRBJ2-5
v_gene: TRBV19
CDR3nt: TGTGCCAGTCGCCGGACTAGCGGGAGTGAGACCCAGTACTTC
CDR3aa: CASRRTSGSETQYF

d_gene: -
abundance: few
j_gene: TRBJ2-7
v_gene: TRBV28
CDR3nt: TGTGCCAGCAGTTTGAGCCAGGGGTACTACGAGCAGTACTTC
CDR3aa: CASSLSQGYYEQYF

d_gene: -
abundance: -
j_gene: TRBJ1-4
v_gene: TRBV30
CDR3nt: TGTGCCTGGAGTAAGGGGACAACAACTAATGAAAAACTGTTTTTT
CDR3aa: CAWSKGTTTNEKLFF